In its sample, the clone carrying this TCR beta chain was seen once. As yet, its antigen is unknown. This specimen belongs to a study of identifying expanded T cells in peripheral blood. Study-wide findings and caveats: Across healthy donors, higher total template counts meant significantly greater approximately two-week count variance. Differentially abundant clones: about 1.2 between replicates, approximately 15 at roughly 13 days, 18 to 20 at four.

Healthy donors had no documented immune events, such as infections, while sampled. V gave up 3 bases and J gave up 7 bases; unmatched junction bases: 13. The germline V gene has CDR1 SGHKS and CDR2 YYEKEE (reference sequence). CDR3 length: 15 residues. Assay used: immunoSEQ multiplex PCR; TCRdb lists only in-frame clones, some missing. Of 51,000 or so clones in the sample, less than 85% were seen once. The chain has TRBV5-5 and TRBJ2-7; 7 bases align to TRBD1. The specimen was blood. The TCR was taken from a person between 18 and 75 years old in good health. In nucleotides, the CDR3 is TGTGCCAGCAGCTGGTCGGGGAGTCCCAGGGGGGAGCAGTACTTC. It specifies CASSWSGSPRGEQYF.